This TCR beta chain was captured in a study of blood T cell repertoires in COVID-19. Study-level background: Both acute and convalescent COVID-19 samples were obtained from the United States, Italy and Spain. T cells, B-cell-depleted T cells, or PBMCs supplied cDNA or gDNA.

V lost 6 bases and J lost 0; bases outside the gene matches: 2. Per the germline V gene, CDR1 is MNHEY and CDR2 is SVGAGI. The CDR3 runs 15 residues. Profiling relied on immunoSEQ multiplex PCR, and the TCRdb table lists in-frame clones only, not all of them. The sample lists 200,000 to 300,000 clones, around 79% occurring once. The sequenced sample was peripheral blood. J is TRBJ1-4 and V is TRBV6-5; 9 positions agree with TRBD1. The sequence came from a woman older than 75 with acute or convalescent COVID-19. The DNA for the CDR3 is TGTGCCAGCAGCGACAGGGGGGCAACTAATGAAAAACTGTTTTTT. Its protein is CASSDRGATNEKLFF.